The clone carrying this T cell receptor (beta chain) came up many times. The data are from a study of blood T cell repertoires in COVID-19. Study information: Acute and convalescent COVID-19 specimens originated in the United States, Italy and Spain. T cells, B-cell-depleted T cells, or PBMCs supplied cDNA or gDNA.

In the original processing: For nucleated cells, counts were estimated from reference gene primer amplification. Here immunoSEQ multiplex PCR was the method, and the copy in TCRdb shows in-frame clones only, minus some. V, J and clone size were drawn from that table, and D and trimming were deduced from the DNA. Of approximately 170,000 clones listed, about 85% are singletons. This clonotype originated in a woman at least 80 years old in a cohort sampled during active or convalescent COVID-19. The specimen was peripheral blood.

The CDR3 nucleotides read TGTGCCAGCACCCCTAGCCGGGGCTCCTACGAGCAGTACTTC. Its protein product is CASTPSRGSYEQYF. The chain recombines TRBV2 with TRBJ2-7, with TRBD2 as a possible D gene (5 bases). V was pared by 7 bases and J by 0 bases, with 13 bases between. Germline V gene lookup returns CDR1 SNHLY and CDR2 FYNNEI. The CDR3 contains 14 residues. Drawing the rest from reference TRBV2 and TRBJ2-7, the complete variable domain is EPEVTQTPSHQVTQMGQEVILRCVPISNHLYFYWYRQILGQKVEFLVSFYNNEISEKSEIFDDQFSVERPDGSNFTLKIRSTKLEDSAMYFCASTPSRGSYEQYFGPGTRLTVT.